This T cell receptor beta chain was retrieved from a study of cytomegalovirus exposure and HLA in healthy donors. General study findings and limits: The investigators catalogued 150 to 200 TCR beta chains as cytomegalovirus-associated. At a 0.05 false discovery rate, a later analysis found 16,951 TCR beta sequences to be associated with HLA alleles.

The length of the CDR3 is 15 residues. V trimming: 3 bases; J trimming: 4 bases; junction bases outside the gene matches: 5. Germline V CDR1 and CDR2: MNHEY, SMNVEV (reference sequence). Primers: 60 Vbeta forward and 13 Jbeta reverse. Repertoires were generated with immunoSEQ multiplex PCR, while TCRdb's copy carries only in-frame clones and drops some. This table has 110,000 to 150,000 clones, around 82% appearing once. This clone was seen a single time. Its antigen is undetermined. The chain is built from TRBV27 and TRBJ2-1; 8 bases align to TRBD2. The clonotype originates from a female donor in good health and CMV-seronegative. The sequencing input was PBMCs. The CDR3 here is CASSFRLAGYNEQFF. Written as DNA, the CDR3 is TGTGCCAGCAGTTTCAGGCTAGCGGGTTACAATGAGCAGTTCTTC.